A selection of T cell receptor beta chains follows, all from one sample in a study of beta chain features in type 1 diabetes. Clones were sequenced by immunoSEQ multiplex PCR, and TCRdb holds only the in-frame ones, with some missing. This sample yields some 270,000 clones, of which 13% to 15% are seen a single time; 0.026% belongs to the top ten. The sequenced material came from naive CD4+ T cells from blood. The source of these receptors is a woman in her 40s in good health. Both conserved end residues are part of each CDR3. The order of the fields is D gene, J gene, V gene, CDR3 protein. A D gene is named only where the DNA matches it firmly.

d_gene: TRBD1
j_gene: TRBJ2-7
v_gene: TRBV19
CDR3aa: CASNPGQGYEQYF

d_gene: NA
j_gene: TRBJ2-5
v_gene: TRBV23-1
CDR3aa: CASSQSAVPEETQYF

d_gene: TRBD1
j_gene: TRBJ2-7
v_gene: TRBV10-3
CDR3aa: CAISPIQIGTGEPDEQYF

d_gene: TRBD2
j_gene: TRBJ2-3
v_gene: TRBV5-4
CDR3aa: CASSLVATSGVEQYF

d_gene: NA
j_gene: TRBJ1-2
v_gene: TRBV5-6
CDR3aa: CASSLRGKDYGYTF

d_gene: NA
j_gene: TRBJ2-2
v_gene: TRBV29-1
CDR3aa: CSVEAGWGPGDTGELFF

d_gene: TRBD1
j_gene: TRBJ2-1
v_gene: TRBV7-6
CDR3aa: CASSLERTGGYNEQFF

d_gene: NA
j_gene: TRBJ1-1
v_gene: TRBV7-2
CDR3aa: CASSLSQVFLMNTEAFF

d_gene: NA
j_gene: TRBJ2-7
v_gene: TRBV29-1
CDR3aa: CSVEGALEQYF

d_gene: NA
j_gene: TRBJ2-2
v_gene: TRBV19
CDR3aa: CASGHLSLLGGPTGELFF

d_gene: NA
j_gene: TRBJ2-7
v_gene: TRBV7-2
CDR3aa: CASSRSSYEQYF

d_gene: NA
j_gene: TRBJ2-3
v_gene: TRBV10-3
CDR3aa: CAISEVGADTQYF

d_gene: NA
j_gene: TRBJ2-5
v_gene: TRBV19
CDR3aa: CASSGGMKETQYF

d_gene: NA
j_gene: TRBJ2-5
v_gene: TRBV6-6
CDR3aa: CASSYSSLGPLETQYF

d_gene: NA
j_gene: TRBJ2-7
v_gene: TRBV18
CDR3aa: CASSPRQASTYEQYF

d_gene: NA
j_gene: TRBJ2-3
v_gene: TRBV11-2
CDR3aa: CASSRRDSVTDTQYF